The next 24 T cell receptor beta chains were all read from a single sample in a study of cytomegalovirus exposure and HLA in healthy donors. Primers included in the PCR were 60 Vbeta and 13 Jbeta primers. Sequencing used immunoSEQ multiplex PCR; TCRdb keeps in-frame clones, though not all of them. This table holds 200,000 to 300,000 clones, approximately 84% found once. The source material was PBMCs. These receptors originate from a girl aged 2 to 10 in good health and CMV-seronegative.

This chain uses TRBV6-1 with TRBJ2-7; 7 positions agree with TRBD2. CDR3 length: 17 amino acids. Trimming at V came to 3 bases and at J to 0 bases, leaving 11 bases not matched to a gene. In germline, CDR1 is MNHNS, CDR2 SASEGT. The CDR3 region has the DNA TGTGCCAGCAGTGAGTATGCGGTAGCGGGCCGCTCCTACGAGCAGTACTTC. Residues: CASSEYAVAGRSYEQYF.

The V and J genes are TRBV7-2 and TRBJ2-1, with 10 bases fitting TRBD2. Germline V lookup: CDR1 SGHTA, CDR2 FQGNSA. The CDR3 has 17 residues. Trimming removed 2 bases from V and 4 bases from J; junction bases left unmatched: 8. CDR3 protein: CASSLRGSGGVYNEQFF. CDR3 DNA sequence: TGTGCCAGCAGCTTAAGGGGGAGCGGGGGGGTATACAATGAGCAGTTCTTC.

The rearrangement uses TRBV7-6 and TRBJ2-1, with D possibly TRBD2 on 5 matching bases. Deletions cut 0 bases from V and 9 bases from J, with 15 bases between. Germline V gene data show CDR1 as SGHVS and CDR2 as FNYEAQ. The CDR3 covers 15 residues. The CDR3 DNA follows: TGTGCCAGCAGCTTAGCGCTCTCTAGCTCCGGTGAGCAGTTCTTC. Translated: CASSLALSSSGEQFF.

V and J are TRBV27 and TRBJ2-2; 11 bases fit TRBD2. The CDR3 totals 16 residues. From germline, CDR1 is MNHEY and CDR2 SMNVEV (reference sequence). V shed 5 bases, J shed 4 bases, and the junction held 6 bases outside the gene matches. The DNA for the CDR3 is TGTGCCAGCAGTCCCCCTAGCGGGGGGCCCACCGGGGAGCTGTTTTTT. Translating gives CASSPPSGGPTGELFF.

The chain is built from TRBV27 and TRBJ2-6; maybe TRBD1 (7 bases). Trimming stripped 5 bases from V and 1 base from J, with 15 bases between. This CDR3 is built from 17 residues. Per the germline V gene, CDR1 is MNHEY and CDR2 is SMNVEV (reference sequence). DNA of the CDR3: TGTGCCAGCAGTCTCGCAGGGGGGATATCTGGGGCCAACGTCCTGACTTTC. Encoded protein: CASSLAGGISGANVLTF.

This sequence joins TRBV19 and TRBJ2-7; possibly TRBD1 for D (5 bases). Germline V gene lookup returns CDR1 LNHDA and CDR2 SQIVND (reference sequence). With 9 bases removed from V and 5 bases from J, the gap between germline ends came to 20 bases. The CDR3 is made up of 14 amino acids. The DNA for the CDR3 is TGTGCCAGCCGCCCCCAGTCAGGGATCGACGAGCAGTACTTC. It specifies CASRPQSGIDEQYF.

In its sample, this clone was seen once. The genes are TRBV6-1 and TRBJ2-5; TRBD1 aligns across 8 bases. The CDR3 extends over 16 amino acids. V was pared by 3 bases and J by 0 bases, with 6 bases of the junction left unmatched. Germline V CDR1 and CDR2: MNHNS, SASEGT. CDR3 protein: CASSDGYRGYQETQYF. The CDR3 nucleotides are TGTGCCAGCAGTGACGGGTACAGGGGGTACCAAGAGACCCAGTACTTC.

In the case of this clone: The sample contains more than one DNA sequence encoding this CDR3. The chain employs TRBV6-5 and TRBJ2-1; TRBD1 agrees at 8 bases. The CDR3 runs 15 residues. CDR1 MNHEY and CDR2 SVGAGI come from the germline V gene. V was pared by 1 base and J by 8 bases, with 7 bases of the junction left unmatched. CDR3 sequence reads: CASSYFPGGMDEQFF. The CDR3, as DNA: TGTGCCAGCAGTTACTTTCCAGGGGGCATGGATGAGCAGTTCTTC.

The chain combines TRBV7-6 with TRBJ1-1, with unresolved D. CDR1 SGHVS and CDR2 FNYEAQ come from the germline V gene. The CDR3 has 13 residues. The V end lost 1 base, the J end lost 1 base, and 4 bases lay between the germline ends. CDR3 in DNA: TGTGCCAGCAGCTTAGAAGCGAACACTGAAGCTTTCTTT. It specifies CASSLEANTEAFF.

V is TRBV11-2 and J is TRBJ1-4; D not resolved. CDR3 length: 14 residues. With 1 base removed from V and 6 bases from J, the gap between germline ends came to 9 bases. Germline V gene data show CDR1 as SGHAT and CDR2 as FQNNGV. Written as DNA, the CDR3 is TGTGCCAGCAGCTTAGCCGGGAGGCATGAAAAACTGTTTTTT. Translation gives CASSLAGRHEKLFF.

The chain carries TRBV7-2 and TRBJ1-6; D is possibly TRBD1 (6 bases). Per germline, CDR1 SGHTA and CDR2 FQGNSA. This CDR3 has 16 amino acids. The V end lost 2 bases, the J end lost 9 bases, and 17 bases lay between the germline ends. The CDR3 reads CASSLMGTGLVSPLHF. The CDR3 DNA reads TGTGCCAGCAGCTTAATGGGTACAGGGTTGGTTTCACCCCTCCACTTT.

This chain connects TRBV15 to TRBJ1-2, with D possibly TRBD1 on 5 matching bases. CDR3 length: 13 amino acids. V lost 5 bases to trimming and J lost 2 bases, with 9 bases between them. Germline CDR1 is LNHNV and CDR2 is YYDKDF (reference sequence). In DNA form, the CDR3 reads TGTGCCACCAGCCCGGACACCAACTATGGCTACACCTTC. Its protein is CATSPDTNYGYTF.

The chain links TRBV27 to TRBJ2-7; D is possibly TRBD1 (6 bases). Germline loops: CDR1 MNHEY, CDR2 SMNVEV (reference sequence). The V gene lost 2 bases and the J gene lost 7 bases, with 18 bases spanning the gap. This CDR3 comprises 15 residues. The CDR3 here is CASSLEVGGAGEQYF. The CDR3 DNA follows: TGTGCCAGCAGTTTAGAAGTAGGGGGAGCTGGGGAGCAGTACTTC.

This rearrangement joins TRBV10-3 to TRBJ1-1; D might be TRBD1 (5 bases). The V end lost 0 bases, the J end lost 4 bases, and 9 bases lay between the germline ends. The germline V gene encodes CDR1 ENHRY and CDR2 SYGVKD. CDR3 length: 14 residues. In DNA form, the CDR3 reads TGTGCCATCAGTGAGTCGGCAGGGTTCACTGAAGCTTTCTTT. As protein: CAISESAGFTEAFF.

The chain links TRBV7-4 to TRBJ1-5; D is ambiguous. From germline, CDR1 is SGHVT and CDR2 SQSDAQ. Trimming left V 5 bases short and J 0 bases short, with 8 bases between. CDR3 size: 14 residues. CDR3 DNA: TGTGCCAGCAGCCCTACTTATAGCAATCAGCCCCAGCATTTT. Its protein product is CASSPTYSNQPQHF.

The rearrangement uses TRBV19 and TRBJ2-1; TRBD2 matches at 9 bases. The CDR3 consists of 17 residues. The V gene end was trimmed by 1 base and the J gene end by 7 bases; junction bases not matched to a gene: 11. Germline lookup yields CDR1 LNHDA and CDR2 SQIVND (reference sequence). The CDR3 nucleotides read TGTGCCAGTAGTATAGCGCTCATAGCGGGAGAAGGTAATGAGCAGTTCTTC. Its protein product is CASSIALIAGEGNEQFF.

The chain links TRBV2 to TRBJ2-2; D gene uncertain. Trimming stripped 6 bases from V and 0 bases from J, with 8 bases between. Germline loops: CDR1 SNHLY, CDR2 FYNNEI. The CDR3 has 14 residues. Here the CDR3 reads CASRLLANTGELFF. CDR3 sequence (DNA): TGTGCCAGCAGGCTACTCGCGAACACCGGGGAGCTGTTTTTT.

The chain uses TRBV6-5 and TRBJ1-2; D is uncertain. Trimming removed 2 bases at V and 0 bases at J, with 7 bases between. The CDR3 covers 14 residues. CDR1 MNHEY and CDR2 SVGAGI come from the germline V gene. The CDR3, as DNA: TGTGCCAGCAGTTACCGATACTCTAACTATGGCTACACCTTC. Translating it yields CASSYRYSNYGYTF.

This sequence joins TRBV5-4 and TRBJ2-3; TRBD2 might be the D (5 bases). Germline V lookup: CDR1 SGHNT, CDR2 YYREEE (reference sequence). The CDR3 spans 14 residues. Trimming stripped 0 bases from V and 5 bases from J, with 10 bases between. The chain's CDR3 is CASSLGRDLDTQYF. CDR3 in DNA: TGTGCCAGCAGCTTGGGACGGGATCTAGATACGCAGTATTTT.

V gene TRBV6-6 combines with J gene TRBJ1-3; 7 bases line up with TRBD1. Germline V gene lookup returns CDR1 MNHNY and CDR2 SVGAGI (reference sequence). The CDR3 consists of 14 residues. Trimming removed 6 bases from V and 0 bases from J; junction bases left unmatched: 2. CDR3: CASSRDSSGNTIYF. CDR3 bases: TGTGCCAGCAGCCGGGACAGCTCTGGAAACACCATATATTTT.

On this clone: Other DNA variants within this sample encode the same CDR3. The V call is TRBV5-1, the J call TRBJ2-5; 8 nucleotides align to TRBD2. Per germline, CDR1 SGHRS and CDR2 YFSETQ. Trimming cost V 5 bases and J 5 bases; bases outside gene matches: 2. This CDR3 spans 12 amino acids. The CDR3 bases are TGCGCCAGCAGTCCGGGGGGGGAGACCCAGTACTTC. This codes for CASSPGGETQYF.

The rearrangement links TRBV25-1 to TRBJ1-1; perhaps TRBD1 as D (6 bases). Trimming pared 4 bases from V and 1 base from J, leaving 10 bases between. The CDR3 length is 14 residues. Germline V gene data show CDR1 as MGHDK and CDR2 as SYGVNS. This CDR3 is CASSGLQGNTEAFF. The DNA of the CDR3 is TGTGCCAGCAGTGGTCTACAGGGGAACACTGAAGCTTTCTTT.

This chain uses TRBV6-1 with TRBJ1-5; 7 bases line up with TRBD1. The CDR3 is 16 amino acids. Germline V gene lookup returns CDR1 MNHNS and CDR2 SASEGT. Trimming cost V 2 bases and J 5 bases; bases outside gene matches: 9. The CDR3 DNA follows: TGTGCCAGCAGTGAATTGACGCAGGGGGTCGATCAGCCCCAGCATTTT. Its translation is CASSELTQGVDQPQHF.

The rearrangement joins TRBV11-3 to TRBJ1-2, with TRBD1 as a possible D gene (5 bases). The V gene lost 4 bases and the J gene lost 4 bases, with 16 bases spanning the gap. CDR1 is SGHNT and CDR2 is YENEEA in the germline V gene. This CDR3 comprises 15 residues. CDR3 region: CASSCRQLNPYGYTF. CDR3 nucleotide sequence: TGTGCCAGCAGCTGTCGACAGTTGAATCCCTATGGCTACACCTTC. Full variable domain (outside the CDR3, taken from reference TRBV11-3 and TRBJ1-2): EAGVVQSPRYKIIEKKQPVAFWCNPISGHNTLYWYLQNLGQGPELLIRYENEEAVDDSQLPKDRFSAERLKGVDSTLKIQPAELGDSAVYLCASSCRQLNPYGYTFGSGTRLTVV.